This entry lists 5 T cell receptor beta chains sequenced from one sample in a study of T cell responses to AZD1222 COVID-19 vaccine. Libraries were prepared by immunoSEQ multiplex PCR; TCRdb keeps only in-frame clonotypes and omits some of them. Of about 120,000 clones in the sample, 91% were seen once. The sample consisted of peripheral blood, taken on day 0 of AZD1222 vaccination. Source of these receptors: an adult in good health.

The chain joins TRBV7-9 to TRBJ1-2, with D unclear. Trimming shortened V by 2 bases and J by 2 bases, and 6 bases separated the two germline ends. The germline V gene encodes CDR1 SEHNR and CDR2 FQNEAQ (reference sequence). The CDR3 has 13 amino acids. The CDR3: CASSLYRNYGYTF. The CDR3 region has the DNA TGTGCCAGCAGCTTATACAGAAACTATGGCTACACCTTC.

The J gene is TRBJ2-7, the V gene TRBV6-5; TRBD2 agrees at 8 bases. The V gene end was trimmed by 10 bases and the J gene end by 6 bases; junction bases not matched to a gene: 11. Germline CDR1 MNHEY, CDR2 SVGAGI. The CDR3 is made up of 13 amino acids. The CDR3, as DNA: TGTGCCACCAGAGGACTAGCATCAGTCGAGCAGTACTTC. Translation gives CATRGLASVEQYF.

V gene TRBV5-1 combines with J gene TRBJ1-2, with 8 bases fitting TRBD1. Trimming at V came to 5 bases and at J to 8 bases, leaving 8 bases not matched to a gene. The germline CDR1 and CDR2 sequences are SGHRS and YFSETQ. There are 13 residues in the CDR3. CDR3: CASRETGAKGYTF. The CDR3 DNA reads as TGCGCCAGCAGGGAGACAGGGGCTAAGGGCTACACCTTC.

The chain has TRBV7-9 and TRBJ2-2; TRBD2 is a possible D gene (5 bases). V was shortened by 1 base and J by 4 bases, with 10 bases between the two germline ends. This CDR3 comprises 15 residues. Per germline, CDR1 SEHNR and CDR2 FQNEAQ (reference sequence). The CDR3 region has the DNA TGTGCCAGCAGCTTAGGAGGGATCCGCACCGGGGAGCTGTTTTTT. It yields the protein CASSLGGIRTGELFF.

The sample holds a few counts of this clone. The V gene is TRBV29-1, the J gene TRBJ1-2, with D possibly TRBD1 on 5 matching bases. Looked up from germline, CDR1 is SQVTM and CDR2 is ANQGSEA. The CDR3 loop spans 8 amino acids. This CDR3 reads CSGDGYTF. DNA for the CDR3: TGCAGTGGGGACGGCTACACCTTC.